Listed below are T cell receptor beta chains from one sample, sequenced in a study of sequential checkpoint blockade in melanoma. Here immunoSEQ multiplex PCR was the method, and the copy in TCRdb shows in-frame clones only, minus some. The table has approximately 22,000 clones, around 70% seen once. The sample in question was CD8+ T cells sorted from blood (inferred from file names), obtained from a patient given nivolumab and ipilimumab in sequence. These receptors all come from a human donor with melanoma. Each CDR3 is given with its conserved first and last residue. D genes are given only for firm matches. Not all rows give a size; the values are once, few, many and, for expanded clones, a class.

clone size,CDR3 length,D gene,J gene,V gene,CDR3 DNA,CDR3 protein
-,16,-,TRBJ1-2,TRBV29-1,TGCAGCGTTTCTCAACCGGGACTGAATCCTAACTATGGCTACACCTTC,CSVSQPGLNPNYGYTF
-,17,-,TRBJ1-3,TRBV28,TGTGCCAGCACCTCAACGGGGGGGTCTTACTCTGGAAACACCATATATTTT,CASTSTGGSYSGNTIYF
-,17,-,TRBJ2-2,TRBV10-3,TGTGCCATCAGCGACCCGACAGGTATCGCGAACACCGGGGAGCTGTTTTTT,CAISDPTGIANTGELFF
few,15,TRBD1,TRBJ1-3,TRBV28,TGTGCCAGCAGAGGACAGGATTCCTCTGGAAACACCATATATTTT,CASRGQDSSGNTIYF
-,15,-,TRBJ1-6,TRBV7-3,TGTGCCAGCAGCTTATACCCAGGGTGGAATTCACCCCTCCACTTT,CASSLYPGWNSPLHF
-,15,TRBD2,TRBJ2-3,TRBV5-1,TGCGCCAGCAGCTCAACTAGCGGTTTCACAGATACGCAGTATTTT,CASSSTSGFTDTQYF
-,15,TRBD1,TRBJ2-1,TRBV7-3,TGTGCCAGCAGCTACTTAGGGCAGGGGGCTCGAGAGCAGTTCTTC,CASSYLGQGAREQFF
-,16,-,TRBJ2-3,TRBV7-9,TGTGCCAGCAGCTTATCACTCGCGGGGCTCACAGATACGCAGTATTTT,CASSLSLAGLTDTQYF
few,15,TRBD1,TRBJ1-4,TRBV4-2,TGTGCCAGCAGCTTGTACGGGACAGGGGATGAAAAACTGTTTTTT,CASSLYGTGDEKLFF
-,18,TRBD1,TRBJ1-2,TRBV30,TGTGCCTTGACTTATACGAGATATGGGGTAGAGACAGGGATGGGCTACACCTTC,CALTYTRYGVETGMGYTF
-,12,TRBD1,TRBJ2-4,TRBV28,TGTGCCAGCAGTTCGACAGGGAACATTCAGTACTTC,CASSSTGNIQYF
once,15,TRBD1,TRBJ1-1,TRBV19,TGTGCCAGTAGTATGTTTGGGAACAGGGGAACTGAAGCTTTCTTT,CASSMFGNRGTEAFF
-,11,-,TRBJ2-1,TRBV20-1,TGCAGTGCTAGGGAGTACAATGAGCAGTTCTTC,CSAREYNEQFF
-,12,-,TRBJ1-2,TRBV5-1,TGCGCCAGCAGCTTGGAGGGGCATGGCTACACCTTC,CASSLEGHGYTF
medium-sized,18,TRBD2,TRBJ2-1,TRBV9,TGTGCCAGCAGCGCCCGAGATACCATAGCGGGGAGTAAGAATGAGCAGTTCTTC,CASSARDTIAGSKNEQFF
-,19,-,TRBJ2-1,TRBV15,TGTGCCACCAGCAGAGATCCCTTTCGGACAGAGAGCTCCTACAATGAGCAGTTCTTC,CATSRDPFRTESSYNEQFF
medium-sized,15,-,TRBJ1-6,TRBV7-9,TGTGCCAGCAGCTTAGGAAGCGGGGGCGGTTCACCCCTCCACTTT,CASSLGSGGGSPLHF
-,14,-,TRBJ1-1,TRBV21-1,TGTGCCAGCAGCTACCGTTTGGGCAACACTGAAGCTTTCTTT,CASSYRLGNTEAFF